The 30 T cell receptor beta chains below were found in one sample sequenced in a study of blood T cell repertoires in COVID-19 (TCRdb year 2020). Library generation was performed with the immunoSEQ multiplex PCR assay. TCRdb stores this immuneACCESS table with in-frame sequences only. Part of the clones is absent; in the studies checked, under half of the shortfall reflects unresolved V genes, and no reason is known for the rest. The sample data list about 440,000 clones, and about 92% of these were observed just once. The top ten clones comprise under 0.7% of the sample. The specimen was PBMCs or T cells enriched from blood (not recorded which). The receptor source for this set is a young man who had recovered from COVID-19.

The CDR3 nucleotides are TGTGCCAGCTCACCGCCCGGGACAGCCTACGAGCAGTACTTC. The encoded protein is CASSPPGTAYEQYF. The chain joins TRBV18 to TRBJ2-7, with 7 bases aligning to TRBD1. The germline CDR1 and CDR2 sequences are KGHSH and LQKENI. V shed 3 bases and J 2 bases; nucleotides not matched to a gene: 4. The length of the CDR3 is 14 residues.

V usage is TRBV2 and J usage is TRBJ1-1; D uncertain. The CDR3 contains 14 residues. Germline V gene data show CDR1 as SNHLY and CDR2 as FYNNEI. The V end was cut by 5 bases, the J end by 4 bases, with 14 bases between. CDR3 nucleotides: TGTGCCAGCAGTCCGATTATGGAGGGCACTGAAGCTTTCTTT. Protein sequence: CASSPIMEGTEAFF. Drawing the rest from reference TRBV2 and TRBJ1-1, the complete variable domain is EPEVTQTPSHQVTQMGQEVILRCVPISNHLYFYWYRQILGQKVEFLVSFYNNEISEKSEIFDDQFSVERPDGSNFTLKIRSTKLEDSAMYFCASSPIMEGTEAFFGQGTRLTVV.

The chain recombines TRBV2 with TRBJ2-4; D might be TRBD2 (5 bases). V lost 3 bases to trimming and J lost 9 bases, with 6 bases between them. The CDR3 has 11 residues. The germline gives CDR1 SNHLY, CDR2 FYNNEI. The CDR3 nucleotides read TGTGCCAGCAGTGATGGGAGCATTCAGTACTTC. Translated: CASSDGSIQYF. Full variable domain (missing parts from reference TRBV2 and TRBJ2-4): EPEVTQTPSHQVTQMGQEVILRCVPISNHLYFYWYRQILGQKVEFLVSFYNNEISEKSEIFDDQFSVERPDGSNFTLKIRSTKLEDSAMYFCASSDGSIQYFGAGTRLSVL.

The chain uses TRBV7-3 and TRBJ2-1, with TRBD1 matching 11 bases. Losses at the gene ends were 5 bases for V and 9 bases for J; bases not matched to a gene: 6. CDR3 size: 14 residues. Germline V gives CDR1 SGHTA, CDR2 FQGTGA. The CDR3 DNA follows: TGTGCCAGCAGCCCCGGGACAGGGGGGGGTGAGCAGTTCTTC. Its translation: CASSPGTGGGEQFF.

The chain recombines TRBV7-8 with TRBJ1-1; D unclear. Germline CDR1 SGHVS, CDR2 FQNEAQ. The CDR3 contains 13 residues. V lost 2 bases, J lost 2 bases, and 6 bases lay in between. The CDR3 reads CASSLRSNTEAFF. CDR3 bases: TGTGCCAGCAGCTTACGCAGTAACACTGAAGCTTTCTTT.

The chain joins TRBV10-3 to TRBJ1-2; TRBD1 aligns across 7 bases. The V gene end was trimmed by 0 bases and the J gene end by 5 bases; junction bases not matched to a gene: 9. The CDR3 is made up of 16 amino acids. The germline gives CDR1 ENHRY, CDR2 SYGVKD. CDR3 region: CAISESVQGRGYGYTF. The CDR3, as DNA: TGTGCCATCAGTGAGTCGGTACAGGGCAGGGGGTATGGCTACACCTTC.

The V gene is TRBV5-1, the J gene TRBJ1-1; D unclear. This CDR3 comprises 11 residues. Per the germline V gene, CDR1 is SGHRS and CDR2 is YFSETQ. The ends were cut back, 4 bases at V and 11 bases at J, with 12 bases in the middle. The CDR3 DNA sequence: TGCGCCAGCAGCAACGGACTGCGCGCTTTCTTT. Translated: CASSNGLRAFF.

Written as DNA, the CDR3 is TGTGCCAGCAGTGACTCGAAGGCGGGTATTGAGAGGGAGACCCAGTACTTC. Its protein is CASSDSKAGIERETQYF. The chain carries TRBV6-4 and TRBJ2-5, with D perhaps TRBD2 (5 bases). Germline V CDR1 and CDR2: MRHNA, SNTAGT. The CDR3 is 17 residues long. The ends were cut back, 0 bases at V and 5 bases at J, with 19 bases in the middle.

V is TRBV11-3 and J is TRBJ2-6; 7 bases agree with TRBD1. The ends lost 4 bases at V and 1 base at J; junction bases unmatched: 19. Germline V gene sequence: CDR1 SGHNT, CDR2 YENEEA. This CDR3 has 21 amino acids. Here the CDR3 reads CASSSEPTGLLFNSGANVLTF. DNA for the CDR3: TGTGCCAGCAGCTCAGAACCGACAGGGCTCCTATTTAATTCTGGGGCCAACGTCCTGACTTTC.

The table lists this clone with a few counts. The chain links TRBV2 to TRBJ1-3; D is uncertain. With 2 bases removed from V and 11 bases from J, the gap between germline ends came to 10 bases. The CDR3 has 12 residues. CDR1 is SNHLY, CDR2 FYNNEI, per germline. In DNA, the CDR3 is TGTGCCAGCAGTGAAAGGGAGATCCCCATATATTTT. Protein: CASSEREIPIYF.

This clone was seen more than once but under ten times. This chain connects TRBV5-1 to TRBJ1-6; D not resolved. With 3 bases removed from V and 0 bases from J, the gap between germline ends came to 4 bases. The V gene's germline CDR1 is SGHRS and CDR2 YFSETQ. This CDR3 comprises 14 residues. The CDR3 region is CASSYSSYNSPLHF. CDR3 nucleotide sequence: TGCGCCAGCAGCTACAGCTCCTATAATTCACCCCTCCACTTT. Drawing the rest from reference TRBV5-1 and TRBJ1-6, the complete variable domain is KAGVTQTPRYLIKTRGQQVTLSCSPISGHRSVSWYQQTPGQGLQFLFEYFSETQRNKGNFPGRFSGRQFSNSRSEMNVSTLELGDSALYLCASSYSSYNSPLHFGNGTRLTVT.

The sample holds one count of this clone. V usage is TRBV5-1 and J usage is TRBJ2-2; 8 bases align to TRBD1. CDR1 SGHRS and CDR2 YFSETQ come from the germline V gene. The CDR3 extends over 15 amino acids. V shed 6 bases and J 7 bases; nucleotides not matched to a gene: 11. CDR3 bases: TGCGCCAGCAACGGCGACAGGGGAGGTATCGGGGAGCTGTTTTTT. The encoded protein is CASNGDRGGIGELFF.

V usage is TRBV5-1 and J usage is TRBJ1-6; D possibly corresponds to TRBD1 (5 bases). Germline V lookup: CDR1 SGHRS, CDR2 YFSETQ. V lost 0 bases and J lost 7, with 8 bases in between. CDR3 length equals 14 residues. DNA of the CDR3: TGCGCCAGCAGCTTGGGACAGTTGAATTCACCCCTCCACTTT. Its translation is CASSLGQLNSPLHF. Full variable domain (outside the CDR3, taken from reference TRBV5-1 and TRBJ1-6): KAGVTQTPRYLIKTRGQQVTLSCSPISGHRSVSWYQQTPGQGLQFLFEYFSETQRNKGNFPGRFSGRQFSNSRSEMNVSTLELGDSALYLCASSLGQLNSPLHFGNGTRLTVT.

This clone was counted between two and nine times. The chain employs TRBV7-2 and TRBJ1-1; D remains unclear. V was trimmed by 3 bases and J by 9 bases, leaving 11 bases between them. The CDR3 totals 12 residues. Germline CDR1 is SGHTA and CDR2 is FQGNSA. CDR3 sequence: CASSFTRGKAFF. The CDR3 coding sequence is TGTGCCAGCAGCTTTACCCGGGGAAAAGCTTTCTTT.

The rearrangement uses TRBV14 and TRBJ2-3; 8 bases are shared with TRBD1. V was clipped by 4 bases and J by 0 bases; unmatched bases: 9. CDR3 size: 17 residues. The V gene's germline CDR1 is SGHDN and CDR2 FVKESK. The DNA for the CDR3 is TGTGCCAGCAGCCTAACAGGGGGAGTTTTTAGCACAGATACGCAGTATTTT. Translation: CASSLTGGVFSTDTQYF.

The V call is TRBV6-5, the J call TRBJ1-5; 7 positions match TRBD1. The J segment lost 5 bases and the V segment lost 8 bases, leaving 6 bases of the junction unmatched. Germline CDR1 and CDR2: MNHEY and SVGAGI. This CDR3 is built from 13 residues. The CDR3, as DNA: TGTGCCAGCGGCGGACAGGACCATCAGCCCCAGCATTTT. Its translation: CASGGQDHQPQHF.

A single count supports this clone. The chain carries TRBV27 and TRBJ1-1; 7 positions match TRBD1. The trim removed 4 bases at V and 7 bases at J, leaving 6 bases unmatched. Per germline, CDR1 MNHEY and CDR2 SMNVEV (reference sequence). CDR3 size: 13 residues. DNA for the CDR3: TGTGCCAGCAGTTCCCCGACAGGGCGTGAAGCTTTCTTT. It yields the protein CASSSPTGREAFF.

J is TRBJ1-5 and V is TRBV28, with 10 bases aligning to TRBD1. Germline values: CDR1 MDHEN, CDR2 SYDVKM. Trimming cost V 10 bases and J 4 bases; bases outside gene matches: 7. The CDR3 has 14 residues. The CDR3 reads CATRQGAFNQPQHF. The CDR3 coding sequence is TGTGCCACACGACAGGGGGCTTTTAATCAGCCCCAGCATTTT.

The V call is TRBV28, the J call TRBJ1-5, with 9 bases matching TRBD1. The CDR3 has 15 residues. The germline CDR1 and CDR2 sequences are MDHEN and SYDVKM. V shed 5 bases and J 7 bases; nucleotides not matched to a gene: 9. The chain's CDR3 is CASSRVQGARQPQHF. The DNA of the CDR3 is TGTGCCAGCAGTCGCGTACAGGGGGCAAGGCAGCCCCAGCATTTT.

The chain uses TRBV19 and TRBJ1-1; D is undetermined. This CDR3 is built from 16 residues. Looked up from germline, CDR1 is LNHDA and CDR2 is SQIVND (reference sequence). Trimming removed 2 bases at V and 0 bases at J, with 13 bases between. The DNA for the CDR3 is TGTGCCAGTAGTATACAGGCAGCACCTATGAACACTGAAGCTTTCTTT. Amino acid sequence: CASSIQAAPMNTEAFF.

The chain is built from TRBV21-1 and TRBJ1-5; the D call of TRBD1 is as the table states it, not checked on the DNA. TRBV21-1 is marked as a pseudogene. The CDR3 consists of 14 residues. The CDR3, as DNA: TGTGCCAGCAGGAAGGACAGGGGGGATCAGCCCCAGCATTTT. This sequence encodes CASRKDRGDQPQHF.

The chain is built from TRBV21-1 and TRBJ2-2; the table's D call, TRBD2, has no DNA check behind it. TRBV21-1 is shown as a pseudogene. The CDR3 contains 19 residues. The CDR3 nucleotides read TGTGCCAGCAGCCCCCCCAAGCGGGATAAGGTGGCGGACACCGGGGAGCTGTTTTTT. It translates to CASSPPKRDKVADTGELFF.

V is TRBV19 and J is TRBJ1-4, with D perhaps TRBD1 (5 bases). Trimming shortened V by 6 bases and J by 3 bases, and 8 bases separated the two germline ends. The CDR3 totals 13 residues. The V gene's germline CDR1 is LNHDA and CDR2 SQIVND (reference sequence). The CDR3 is CASSSGANEKLFF. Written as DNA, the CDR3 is TGTGCCAGTAGCTCGGGGGCTAATGAAAAACTGTTTTTT.

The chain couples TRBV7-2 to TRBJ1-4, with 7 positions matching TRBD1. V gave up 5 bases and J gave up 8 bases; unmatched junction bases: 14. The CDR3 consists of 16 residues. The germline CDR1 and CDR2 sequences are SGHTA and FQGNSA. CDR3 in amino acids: CASSPIKRGQEEKLFF. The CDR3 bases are TGTGCCAGCAGCCCTATCAAAAGGGGGCAAGAGGAAAAACTGTTTTTT. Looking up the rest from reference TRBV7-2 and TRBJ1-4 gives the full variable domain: GAGVSQSPSNKVTEKGKDVELRCDPISGHTALYWYRQSLGQGLEFLIYFQGNSAPDKSGLPSDRFSAERTGGSVSTLTIQRTQQEDSAVYLCASSPIKRGQEEKLFFGSGTQLSVL.

The CDR3 reads CASNPRTVSYEQYF. As DNA, the CDR3 is TGTGCCAGCAATCCCCGCACGGTTTCCTACGAGCAGTACTTC. The genes are TRBV2 and TRBJ2-7, with no clear D. The CDR3 is 14 residues long. With 7 bases removed from V and 1 base from J, the gap between germline ends came to 14 bases. CDR1 and CDR2 from the germline V gene are SNHLY and FYNNEI. The full variable domain, with the rest looked up from reference TRBV2 and TRBJ2-7, is EPEVTQTPSHQVTQMGQEVILRCVPISNHLYFYWYRQILGQKVEFLVSFYNNEISEKSEIFDDQFSVERPDGSNFTLKIRSTKLEDSAMYFCASNPRTVSYEQYFGPGTRLTVT.

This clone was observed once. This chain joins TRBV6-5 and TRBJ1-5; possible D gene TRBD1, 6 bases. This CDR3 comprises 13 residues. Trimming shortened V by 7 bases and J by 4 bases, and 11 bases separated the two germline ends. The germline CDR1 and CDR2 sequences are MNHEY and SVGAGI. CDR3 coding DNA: TGTGCCAGCACTGGGACAAATAATCAGCCCCAGCATTTT. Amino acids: CASTGTNNQPQHF.

For the CDR3, the DNA is TGTGCCAGCAGCTTAGGAGGGTCCGGGGCCAAAAACATTCAGTACTTC. Protein sequence: CASSLGGSGAKNIQYF. The chain joins TRBV11-3 to TRBJ2-4; perhaps TRBD2 as D (5 bases). The germline gives CDR1 SGHNT, CDR2 YENEEA. CDR3 length: 16 residues. V was clipped by 1 base and J by 1 base, with 11 bases between them.

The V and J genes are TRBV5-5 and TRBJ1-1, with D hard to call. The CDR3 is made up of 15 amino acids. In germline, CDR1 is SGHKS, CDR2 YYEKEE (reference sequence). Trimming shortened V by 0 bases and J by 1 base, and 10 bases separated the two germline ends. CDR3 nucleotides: TGTGCCAGCAGCTTGGAGGGAGGGCGGAACACTGAAGCTTTCTTT. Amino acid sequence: CASSLEGGRNTEAFF.

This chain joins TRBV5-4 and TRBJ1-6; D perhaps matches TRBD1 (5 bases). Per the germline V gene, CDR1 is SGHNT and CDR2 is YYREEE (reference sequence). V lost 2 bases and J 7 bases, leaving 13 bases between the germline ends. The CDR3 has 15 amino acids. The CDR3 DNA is TGTGCCAGCAGCTTCCCCGGGACTGAGAATTCACCCCTCCACTTT. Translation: CASSFPGTENSPLHF.

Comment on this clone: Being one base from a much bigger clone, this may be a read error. CDR3 in DNA: TGTACCAGCAGCTTATTTCCCATGGGCGAGCCTAGCACAGATACGCAGTATTTT. It codes for CTSSLFPMGEPSTDTQYF. V usage is TRBV11-2 and J usage is TRBJ2-3; D gene ambiguous. Per germline, CDR1 SGHAT and CDR2 FQNNGV. The CDR3 covers 18 residues.